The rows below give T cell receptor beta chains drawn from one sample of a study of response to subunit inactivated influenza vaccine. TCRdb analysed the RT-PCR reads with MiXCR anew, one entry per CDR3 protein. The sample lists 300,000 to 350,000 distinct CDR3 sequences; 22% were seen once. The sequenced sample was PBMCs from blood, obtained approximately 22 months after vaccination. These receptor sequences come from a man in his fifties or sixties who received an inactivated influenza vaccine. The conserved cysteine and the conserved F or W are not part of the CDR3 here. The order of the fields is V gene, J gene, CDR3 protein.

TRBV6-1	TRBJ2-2	ASSPGGARGGELF
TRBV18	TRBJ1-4	ASSPNPGATNEKLF
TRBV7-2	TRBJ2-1	ASSLEQAAYNEQF
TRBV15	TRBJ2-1	ATSTSYNEQF
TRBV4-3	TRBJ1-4	ASSQGALGRNEKLF
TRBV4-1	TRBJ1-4	ASSQGFAGVLREKLF
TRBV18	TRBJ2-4	ASSRRVAKNIQY
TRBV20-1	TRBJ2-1	SARTLAGTSNEQF
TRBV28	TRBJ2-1	ASSSPKNSGSKSYNEQF
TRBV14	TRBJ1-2	ASSQAASSGGYT
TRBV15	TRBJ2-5	ATSRGQGAGETQY
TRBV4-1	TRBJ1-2	ASSPGQDNYGYT
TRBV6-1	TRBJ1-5	ASSERTGGNFQPQH
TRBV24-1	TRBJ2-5	ATSDWTNEETQY
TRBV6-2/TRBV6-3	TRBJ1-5	ASSLDREYQPQH
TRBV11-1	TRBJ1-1	ASSLVNVWGRGGTEAF
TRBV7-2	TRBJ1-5	ASSLQGRNQPQH
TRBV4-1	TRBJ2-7	ASSQGQGRDEQY
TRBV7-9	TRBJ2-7	ASSPLGVNEQY
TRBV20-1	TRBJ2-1	SARDVAGGGYNEQF
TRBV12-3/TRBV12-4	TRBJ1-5	ASSRGQGNQPQH
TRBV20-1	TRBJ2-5	SARDWASGSQETQY
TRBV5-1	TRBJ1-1	ASKERARGSTEAF
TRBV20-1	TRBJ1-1	SARDFGQAMNTEAF
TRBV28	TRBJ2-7	ATSGVDEEQY
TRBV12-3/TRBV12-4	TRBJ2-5	ATPRDSIQETQY
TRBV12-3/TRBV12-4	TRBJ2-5	ASSETRGGTQY
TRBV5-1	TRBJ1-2	ASSLGQAEGGYT
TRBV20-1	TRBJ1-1	SATRIGRLNTEAF
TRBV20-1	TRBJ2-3	SARDRPRKGTDTQY
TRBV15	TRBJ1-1	ATSRDRVNTEAF
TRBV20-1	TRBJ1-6	SARFGRVDSPLH
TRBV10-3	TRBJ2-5	AISGPRDTQY
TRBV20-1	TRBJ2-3	SARTSGVNTQY
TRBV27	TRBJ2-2	ASSWIAGELF
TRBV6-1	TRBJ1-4	ASSPELGGKEKLF
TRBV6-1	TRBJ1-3	ASTSRTLAGNTIY
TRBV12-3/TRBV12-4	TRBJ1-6	ASSLSGASYNSPLH
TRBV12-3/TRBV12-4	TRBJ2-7	ASSLGTSSEQY
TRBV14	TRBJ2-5	ASSHKETQY
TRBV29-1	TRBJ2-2	SVTRDRASGELF
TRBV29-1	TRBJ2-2	SVGTIRNTGELF
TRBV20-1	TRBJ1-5	SARTELSNQPQH
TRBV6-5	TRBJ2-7	ASSYGASPYEQY
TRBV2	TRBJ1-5	ASTGQAGNQPQH
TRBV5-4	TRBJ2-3	ASSRGESTDTQY
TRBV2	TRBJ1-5	ASSEGQGWSGNQPQH
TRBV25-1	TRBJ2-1	ASRKWQKDEQF
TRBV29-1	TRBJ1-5	SVSGGTNSNQPQH
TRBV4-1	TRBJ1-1	ASSQVAGRVEWAF
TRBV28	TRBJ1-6	ASSGSYSPLH
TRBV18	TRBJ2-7	ASSAEVEQY
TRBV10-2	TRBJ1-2	ASSAGTGNYGYT